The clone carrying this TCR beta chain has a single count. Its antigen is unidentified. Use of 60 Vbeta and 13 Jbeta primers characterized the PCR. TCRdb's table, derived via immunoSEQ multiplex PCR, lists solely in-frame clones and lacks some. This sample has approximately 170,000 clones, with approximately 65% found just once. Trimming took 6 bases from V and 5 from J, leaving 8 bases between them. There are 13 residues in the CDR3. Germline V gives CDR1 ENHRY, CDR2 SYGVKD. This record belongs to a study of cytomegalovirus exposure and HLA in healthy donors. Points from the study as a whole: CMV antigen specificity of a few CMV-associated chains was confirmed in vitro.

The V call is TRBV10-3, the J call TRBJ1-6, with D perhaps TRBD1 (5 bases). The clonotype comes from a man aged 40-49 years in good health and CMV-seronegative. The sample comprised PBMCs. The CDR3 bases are TGTGCCATCAGGACAGAGGATAATTCACCCCTCCACTTT. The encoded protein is CAIRTEDNSPLHF.